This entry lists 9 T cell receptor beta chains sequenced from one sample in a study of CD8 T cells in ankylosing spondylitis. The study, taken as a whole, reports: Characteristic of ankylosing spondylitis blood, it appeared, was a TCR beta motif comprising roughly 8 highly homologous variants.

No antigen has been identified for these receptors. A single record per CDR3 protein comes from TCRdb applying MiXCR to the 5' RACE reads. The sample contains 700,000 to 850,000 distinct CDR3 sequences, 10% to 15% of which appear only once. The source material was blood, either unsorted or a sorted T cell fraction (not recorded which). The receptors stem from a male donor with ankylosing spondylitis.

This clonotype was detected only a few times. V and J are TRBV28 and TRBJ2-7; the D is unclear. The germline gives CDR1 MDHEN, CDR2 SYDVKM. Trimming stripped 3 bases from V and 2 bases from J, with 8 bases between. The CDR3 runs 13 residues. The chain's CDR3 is CASSFHSAYEQYF. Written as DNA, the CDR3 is TGTGCCAGCAGTTTTCACAGCGCCTACGAGCAGTACTTC.

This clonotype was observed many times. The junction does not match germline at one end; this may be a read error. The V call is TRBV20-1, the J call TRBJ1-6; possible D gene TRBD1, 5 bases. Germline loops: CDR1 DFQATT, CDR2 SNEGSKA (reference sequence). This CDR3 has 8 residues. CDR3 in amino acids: CSARDQGF. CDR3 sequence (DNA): TGCAGCGCGAGGGATCAGGGCTTT.

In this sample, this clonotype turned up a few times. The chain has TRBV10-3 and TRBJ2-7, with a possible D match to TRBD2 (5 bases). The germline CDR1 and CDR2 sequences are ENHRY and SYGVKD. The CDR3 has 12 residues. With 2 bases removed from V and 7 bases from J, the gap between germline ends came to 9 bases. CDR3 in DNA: TGTGCCATCAGTGAGGCTAGGAGGGAGCAGTACTTC. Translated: CAISEARREQYF.

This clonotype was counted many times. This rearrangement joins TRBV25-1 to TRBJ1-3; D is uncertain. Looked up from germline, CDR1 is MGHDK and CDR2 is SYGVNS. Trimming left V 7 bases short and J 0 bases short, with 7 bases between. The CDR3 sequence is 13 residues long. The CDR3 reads CASTGFSGNTIYF. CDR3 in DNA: TGTGCCAGCACAGGATTCTCTGGAAACACCATATATTTT.

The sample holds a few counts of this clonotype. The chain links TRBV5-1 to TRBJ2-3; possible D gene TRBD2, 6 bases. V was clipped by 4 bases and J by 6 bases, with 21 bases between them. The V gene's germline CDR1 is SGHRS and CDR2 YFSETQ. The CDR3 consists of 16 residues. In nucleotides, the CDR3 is TGCGCCAGCAGCGCGGGGAGGACCGCCAGTCCCGATACGCAGTATTTT. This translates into CASSAGRTASPDTQYF.

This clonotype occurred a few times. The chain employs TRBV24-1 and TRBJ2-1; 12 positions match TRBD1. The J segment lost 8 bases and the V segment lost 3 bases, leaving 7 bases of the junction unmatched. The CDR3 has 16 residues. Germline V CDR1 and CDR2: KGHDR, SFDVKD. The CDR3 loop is CATSDPGQGAQDEQFF. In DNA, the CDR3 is TGTGCCACCAGTGATCCGGGACAGGGGGCTCAGGATGAGCAGTTCTTC.

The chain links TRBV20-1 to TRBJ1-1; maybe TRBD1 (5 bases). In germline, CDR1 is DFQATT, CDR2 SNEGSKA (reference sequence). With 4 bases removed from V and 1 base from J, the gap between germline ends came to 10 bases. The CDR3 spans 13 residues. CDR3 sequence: CSATGPTNTEAFF. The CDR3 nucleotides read TGCAGTGCTACGGGACCTACGAACACTGAAGCTTTCTTT.

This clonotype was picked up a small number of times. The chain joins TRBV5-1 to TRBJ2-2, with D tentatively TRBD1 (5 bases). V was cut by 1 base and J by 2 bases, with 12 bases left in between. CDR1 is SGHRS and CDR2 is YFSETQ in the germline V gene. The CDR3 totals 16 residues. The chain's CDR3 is CASSLRQPPNTGELFF. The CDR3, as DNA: TGCGCCAGCAGCTTGCGACAGCCACCTAACACCGGGGAGCTGTTTTTT.

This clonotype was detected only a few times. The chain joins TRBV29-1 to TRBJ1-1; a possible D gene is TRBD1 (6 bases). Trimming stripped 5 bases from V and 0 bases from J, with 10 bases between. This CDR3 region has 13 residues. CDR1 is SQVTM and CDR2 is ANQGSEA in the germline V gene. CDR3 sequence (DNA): TGCAGCGTTTGTACAGGGTTGAACACTGAAGCTTTCTTT. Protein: CSVCTGLNTEAFF.